This TCR beta chain was captured in a study of T cell responses to AZD1222 COVID-19 vaccine. Study-wide results and caveats: At baseline, just 6 or 7 AZD1222 recipients tested seropositive. Clonal diversity may have been underestimated in mostly white British donors. Dominant at 160-218 and 743-854, vaccine-associated CD4 TCRs also spanned spike. Nearly half of spike-specific TCRs reportedly target unmutated variant regions.

Looked up from germline, CDR1 is MNHEY and CDR2 is SVGAGI. The CDR3 spans 14 residues. V was cut by 6 bases and J by 8 bases, with 14 bases left in between. Sequenced by immunoSEQ multiplex PCR; TCRdb stores in-frame clones only, minus some. The data show about 130,000 clones, 89% seen once. On this clone: Its specificity is unknown.

The source material was peripheral blood, sampled 28 days after the second AZD1222 dose. The receptor was isolated from an adult who received the AZD1222 COVID-19 vaccine. The rearrangement joins TRBV6-5 to TRBJ1-6; tentatively, D is TRBD1 (5 bases). DNA for the CDR3: TGTGCCAGCAGGCGAGGGGATAGGGATTCACCCCTCCACTTT. Translation gives CASRRGDRDSPLHF.